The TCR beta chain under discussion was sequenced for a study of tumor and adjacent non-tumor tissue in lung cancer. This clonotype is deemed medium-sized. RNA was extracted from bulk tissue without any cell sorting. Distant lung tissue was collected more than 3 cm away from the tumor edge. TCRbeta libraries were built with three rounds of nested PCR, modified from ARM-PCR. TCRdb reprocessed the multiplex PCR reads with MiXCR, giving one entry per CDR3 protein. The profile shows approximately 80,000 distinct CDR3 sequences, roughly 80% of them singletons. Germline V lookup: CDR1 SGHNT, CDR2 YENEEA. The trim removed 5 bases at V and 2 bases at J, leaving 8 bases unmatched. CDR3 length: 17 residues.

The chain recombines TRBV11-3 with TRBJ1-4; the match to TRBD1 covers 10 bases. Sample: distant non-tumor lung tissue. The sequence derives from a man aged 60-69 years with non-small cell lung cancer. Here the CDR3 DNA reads TGTGCCAGCAGCCCATCGGGACAGGGGATCACTAATGAAAAACTGTTTTTT. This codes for CASSPSGQGITNEKLFF.